The clone carrying this TCR beta chain has only one observation. The sample belongs to a study of T cell changes during pregnancy in multiple sclerosis. Germline V gives CDR1 SGHRS, CDR2 YFSETQ. The CDR3 consists of 14 residues. V lost 4 bases, J lost 8 bases, and 18 bases lay in between. Some clones are missing from TCRdb's copy, which holds only in-frame ones; the method was immunoSEQ multiplex PCR. The top ten hold 2% to 3% of the sample, which has tens of thousands of clones, roughly 94% seen once. The chain is built from TRBV5-1 and TRBJ1-1, with a weak D call TRBD1 (5 bases). This clonotype was obtained from a female donor with multiple sclerosis, enrolled in a pregnancy study. Sequences were derived from CD8+ T cells from peripheral blood mononuclear cells, sampled after pregnancy. The CDR3 reads CASSPASGFGEAFF. The CDR3 DNA is TGCGCCAGCAGCCCCGCCTCAGGGTTTGGGGAAGCTTTCTTT.